This TCR beta chain is from a study of T cell responses to AZD1222 COVID-19 vaccine. Study details: Doses given second, at about 4 or about 12 weeks, were pooled.

The method was immunoSEQ multiplex PCR; TCRdb's version includes in-frame clones alone and lacks a portion of them. The table has around 140,000 clones, 92% seen once; the top ten hold roughly 3.7%. CDR1 and CDR2 from the germline V gene are SGHKS and YYEKEE (reference sequence). Trimming pared 4 bases from V and 5 bases from J, leaving 10 bases between. The CDR3 loop spans 13 amino acids. The chain is built from TRBV5-5 and TRBJ2-1; the D call may be TRBD1 or TRBD2 (5 bases each). The clonotype comes from an adult in good health. Sample: peripheral blood, taken on day 0 of AZD1222 vaccination. In DNA, the CDR3 is TGTGCCAGCAGCCCCCCGGGGCACAATGAGCAGTTCTTC. This translates into CASSPPGHNEQFF.